Following are 23 T cell receptor beta chains from one sample sequenced in a study of CD8+CD57+ T cells in acquired aplastic anemia. Using genomic DNA as the template, TCR beta VDJ and CDR3 profiling was carried out. TCRdb ran MiXCR on the reads and lists one entry per CDR3 protein. Of roughly 130,000 distinct CDR3 sequences listed, 48% were seen once; the top ten hold 2.5%. What was sequenced was sorted CD4+, CD8+, or CD8+CD57+ T cells (not recorded which) from PBMCs. These receptors all come from a human donor in good health, serving as a control.

V usage is TRBV20-1 and J usage is TRBJ1-5; tentative D call: TRBD1 (6 bases). This CDR3 is built from 16 residues. Germline assignment: CDR1 DFQATT and CDR2 SNEGSKA (reference sequence). V lost 0 bases to trimming and J lost 10 bases, with 22 bases between them. The DNA for the CDR3 is TGCAGTGCTAGAGATCGGGGGGGGCTCTCAATCAGCCCCCAGCATTTT. This translates into CSARDRGGLSISPQHF.

This clonotype counts as medium-sized (0.01 to 0.1%). V is TRBV10-3 and J is TRBJ2-7, with TRBD1 matching over 10 bases. Looked up from germline, CDR1 is ENHRY and CDR2 is SYGVKD. The length of the CDR3 is 14 residues. V lost 2 bases, J lost 5 bases, and 3 bases stayed unmatched. CDR3 protein: CAISENGQGDEQYF. The CDR3 DNA reads TGTGCCATCAGTGAGAACGGACAGGGGGACGAGCAGTACTTC.

V gene TRBV29-1 combines with J gene TRBJ1-5; a possible D gene is TRBD1 (6 bases). Germline loops: CDR1 SQVTM, CDR2 ANQGSEA. V was trimmed by 4 bases and J by 5 bases, leaving 12 bases between them. This CDR3 is built from 13 residues. In nucleotides, the CDR3 is TGCAGCGTTGCGGGGGCTGCCGATCAGCCCCAGCATTTT. It yields the protein CSVAGAADQPQHF.

This clonotype was recorded many times. This chain uses TRBV20-1 with TRBJ1-5, with D perhaps TRBD1 (6 bases). Germline V gives CDR1 DFQATT, CDR2 SNEGSKA (reference sequence). CDR3 length equals 16 residues. Trimming cost V 3 bases and J 3 bases, with 18 bases left between them. The CDR3 DNA reads as TGCAGTGCTAGTATTTCGGGGGCGAGTACCAATCAGCCCCAGCATTTT. Protein product: CSASISGASTNQPQHF.

This clonotype was counted many times. The J gene is TRBJ1-6, the V gene TRBV6-1, with no clear D. Germline V gene data show CDR1 as MNHNS and CDR2 as SASEGT. With 7 bases removed from V and 0 bases from J, the gap between germline ends came to 13 bases. The CDR3 covers 16 residues. CDR3 residues: CASIRSGSSYNSPLHF. CDR3 coding DNA: TGTGCCAGCATCCGAAGCGGGAGCTCCTATAATTCACCCCTCCACTTT.

V gene TRBV11-2 combines with J gene TRBJ2-3; TRBD2 matches at 10 bases. Germline trimming cut 4 bases from V and 4 bases from J; bases unmatched to any gene: 8. CDR1 and CDR2 (germline): SGHAT, FQNNGV. The CDR3 contains 16 residues. Written as DNA, the CDR3 is TGTGCCAGCAGCTCCCGCCTAGCGGGGGAGGCAGATACGCAGTATTTT. Amino acids: CASSSRLAGEADTQYF.

This clonotype was seen repeatedly, ten times or more. The V call is TRBV12-3 or TRBV12-4, the J call TRBJ1-3; 10 bases agree with TRBD1. V lost 5 bases and J lost 4; bases outside the gene matches: 5. This CDR3 region has 15 residues. The CDR3 loop reads CASSPPGQGGNTIYF. The CDR3 nucleotides are TGTGCCAGCAGTCCCCCGGGACAGGGGGGAAACACCATATATTTT.

The chain combines TRBV9 with TRBJ2-3; D is ambiguous. From germline, CDR1 is SGDLS and CDR2 YYNGEE. This CDR3 region has 14 residues. V lost 0 bases and J 0 bases, leaving 5 bases between the germline ends. For the CDR3, the DNA is TGTGCCAGCAGCGTAGATACTAGCACAGATACGCAGTATTTT. It yields the protein CASSVDTSTDTQYF.

The gene calls are TRBV7-3 and TRBJ2-7; no definite D call. V lost 5 bases, J lost 4 bases, and 9 bases lay in between. This CDR3 comprises 12 residues. Germline values: CDR1 SGHTA, CDR2 FQGTGA. The CDR3 DNA is TGTGCCAGCAGCCCCACTATTTACGAGCAGTACTTC. Translated, it gives CASSPTIYEQYF. The entire variable domain, with the rest obtained from reference TRBV7-3 and TRBJ2-7, is as follows: GAGVSQTPSNKVTEKGKYVELRCDPISGHTALYWYRQSLGQGPEFLIYFQGTGAADDSGLPNDRFFAVRPEGSVSTLKIQRTERGDSAVYLCASSPTIYEQYFGPGTRLTVT.

This clonotype was seen repeatedly, ten times or more. The chain employs TRBV2 and TRBJ2-2; perhaps TRBD1 as D (5 bases). Germline-derived CDR1 and CDR2 are SNHLY and FYNNEI. There are 14 residues in the CDR3. V was shortened by 6 bases and J by 1 base, with 9 bases between the two germline ends. The CDR3 nucleotides read TGTGCCAGCAGGGACATGATGAACACCGGGGAGCTGTTTTTT. It translates to CASRDMMNTGELFF.

CDR3 in amino acids: CASSSPGTSQETQYF. CDR3 sequence (DNA): TGCGCCAGCAGCTCGCCGGGAACCTCCCAAGAGACCCAGTACTTC. The chain couples TRBV5-1 to TRBJ2-5; D is perhaps TRBD2 (5 bases). CDR1 is SGHRS and CDR2 is YFSETQ in the germline V gene. The V and J ends lost 3 bases and 1 base respectively, with 13 bases between them. The length of the CDR3 is 15 residues.

This clonotype was seen at least ten times. The chain links TRBV15 to TRBJ2-5; D ambiguous. The CDR3 sequence is 15 residues long. The germline V and J ends were trimmed by 0 bases and 4 bases, with 12 bases remaining between them. Germline assignment: CDR1 LNHNV and CDR2 YYDKDF (reference sequence). The CDR3, as DNA: TGTGCCACCAGCAGAGATTCTGTGGGCGGAGAGACCCAGTACTTC. Translated, it gives CATSRDSVGGETQYF.

V and J are TRBV2 and TRBJ1-2; 8 bases are a match to TRBD1. Germline lookup yields CDR1 SNHLY and CDR2 FYNNEI. This CDR3 is 14 amino acids long. J was trimmed by 6 bases and V by 2 bases; bases with no gene match: 5. Written as DNA, the CDR3 is TGTGCCAGCAGTGAACCGGACAGGGCTAATGGCTACACCTTC. Its protein is CASSEPDRANGYTF.

This clonotype occurred once. The V and J genes are TRBV10-2 and TRBJ2-4, with a weak D call TRBD2 (5 bases). The CDR3 totals 13 residues. The V and J ends lost 9 bases and 6 bases respectively, with 15 bases between them. The germline CDR1 and CDR2 sequences are WSHSY and SAAADI. The CDR3 nucleotides read TGCGCCAGTTCAAGGGAGTTTCGAAACATTCAGTACTTC. Translated, it gives CASSREFRNIQYF.

The chain carries TRBV15 and TRBJ2-1; tentatively, D is TRBD1 or TRBD2 (6 bases each). The CDR3 runs to 14 residues. V gave up 3 bases and J gave up 10 bases, with 16 bases separating them. CDR1 is LNHNV and CDR2 is YYDKDF in the germline V gene (reference sequence). The CDR3 nucleotides read TGTGCCACCAGCAGGGTTCCGGGGGCGGGGGAGCAGTTCTTC. This gives the protein CATSRVPGAGEQFF.

The chain links TRBV20-1 to TRBJ2-7, with D unresolved. Germline V gene sequence: CDR1 DFQATT, CDR2 SNEGSKA (reference sequence). V was pared by 3 bases and J by 5 bases, with 14 bases between. The CDR3 covers 13 residues. CDR3: CSARVPGGDEQYF. DNA for the CDR3: TGCAGTGCTAGGGTCCCAGGTGGCGACGAGCAGTACTTC.

This clonotype has ten or more counts. The chain is built from TRBV6-4 and TRBJ1-5; 7 nucleotides match TRBD1. Trimming cost V 3 bases and J 7 bases; bases outside gene matches: 3. The germline CDR1 and CDR2 sequences are MRHNA and SNTAGT. This CDR3 is 13 amino acids long. The CDR3, as DNA: TGTGCCAGCAGTGAATCAGGGGGACAGCCCCAGCATTTT. Its protein product is CASSESGGQPQHF.

This clonotype was detected a few times. This chain connects TRBV12-3 or TRBV12-4 to TRBJ1-3; D is possibly TRBD1 (6 bases). This CDR3 region has 15 residues. V dropped 6 bases and J dropped 9 bases, with 21 bases sitting between them. Here the CDR3 reads CASSPPTGSGGTIYF. CDR3 coding DNA: TGTGCCAGCAGCCCTCCTACAGGGTCCGGAGGCACCATATATTTT.

The V call is TRBV27, the J call TRBJ2-7, with D hard to call. The CDR3 runs 13 residues. Trimming stripped 0 bases from V and 4 bases from J, with 7 bases between. The germline V gene has CDR1 MNHEY and CDR2 SMNVEV (reference sequence). This CDR3 is CASSLSAAYEQYF. The CDR3 region has the DNA TGTGCCAGCAGTTTATCCGCAGCATACGAGCAGTACTTC.

V usage is TRBV24-1 and J usage is TRBJ2-7; D is uncertain. The CDR3 sequence is 12 residues long. V was trimmed by 8 bases and J by 4 bases, leaving 11 bases between them. From germline, CDR1 is KGHDR and CDR2 SFDVKD. This chain's CDR3 is CATIPETYEQYF. CDR3 bases: TGTGCCACCATTCCTGAGACTTACGAGCAGTACTTC.

This clonotype was detected ten times or more. This chain joins TRBV7-3 and TRBJ2-1; D unclear. V lost 1 base to trimming and J lost 10 bases, with 23 bases between them. Germline V CDR1 and CDR2: SGHTA, FQGTGA. CDR3 length equals 17 residues. In nucleotides, the CDR3 is TGTGCCAGCAGCTTAAATGAACAAGGGCTACCCCCTCAGGAGCAGTTCTTC. As protein: CASSLNEQGLPPQEQFF.

This clonotype has a count of ten or more. V usage is TRBV7-6 and J usage is TRBJ2-2; no reliable D call. The CDR3 has 15 residues. Trimming took off 2 bases at V and 0 bases at J, with 7 bases between the two ends. The germline gives CDR1 SGHVS, CDR2 FNYEAQ. Here the CDR3 DNA reads TGTGCCAGCAGCTTAAGACGTGCGAACACCGGGGAGCTGTTTTTT. Protein sequence: CASSLRRANTGELFF.

V usage is TRBV5-1 and J usage is TRBJ1-2; tentatively, D is TRBD1 (6 bases). Trimming took 4 bases from V and 6 from J, leaving 13 bases between them. Germline assignment: CDR1 SGHRS and CDR2 YFSETQ. The CDR3 consists of 13 residues. The CDR3 loop reads CASSDRLRDGYTF. The DNA of the CDR3 is TGCGCCAGCAGCGACAGGCTTCGGGATGGCTACACCTTC.